This T cell receptor beta chain was identified in a study of shared clonotypes between healthy human individuals. CDR1 MDHEN and CDR2 SYDVKM come from the germline V gene. Trimming took off 3 bases at V and 0 bases at J, with 12 bases between the two ends. CDR3 length: 17 residues. Only in-frame clones appear in the TCRdb table, and some are missing; sequencing was by immunoSEQ multiplex PCR. Here the sample spans around 2.3 million clones, around 95% being singletons. The sample consisted of naive CD4+ T cells sorted from blood. The subset here: CD45RA+ positively selected. The sequence was collected from a man between 18 and 35 years old in good health. The chain combines TRBV28 with TRBJ2-6; a possible D gene is TRBD1 (5 bases). The CDR3 spells CASSLGRASSGANVLTF. The DNA of the CDR3 is TGTGCCAGCAGTTTGGGCAGGGCGAGCTCTGGGGCCAACGTCCTGACTTTC.